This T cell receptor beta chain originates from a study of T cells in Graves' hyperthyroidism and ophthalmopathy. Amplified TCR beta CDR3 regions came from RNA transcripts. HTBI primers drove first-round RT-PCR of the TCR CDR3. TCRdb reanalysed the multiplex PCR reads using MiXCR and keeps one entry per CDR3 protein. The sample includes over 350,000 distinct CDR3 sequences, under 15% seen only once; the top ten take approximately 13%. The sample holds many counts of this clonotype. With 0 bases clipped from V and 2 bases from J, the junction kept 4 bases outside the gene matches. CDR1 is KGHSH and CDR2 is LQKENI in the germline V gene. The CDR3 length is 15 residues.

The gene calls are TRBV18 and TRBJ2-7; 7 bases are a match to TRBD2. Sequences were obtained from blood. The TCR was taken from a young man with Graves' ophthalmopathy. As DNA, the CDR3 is TGTGCCAGCTCACCACCCCAGGGAGGGACCTACGAGCAGTACTTC. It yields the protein CASSPPQGGTYEQYF.